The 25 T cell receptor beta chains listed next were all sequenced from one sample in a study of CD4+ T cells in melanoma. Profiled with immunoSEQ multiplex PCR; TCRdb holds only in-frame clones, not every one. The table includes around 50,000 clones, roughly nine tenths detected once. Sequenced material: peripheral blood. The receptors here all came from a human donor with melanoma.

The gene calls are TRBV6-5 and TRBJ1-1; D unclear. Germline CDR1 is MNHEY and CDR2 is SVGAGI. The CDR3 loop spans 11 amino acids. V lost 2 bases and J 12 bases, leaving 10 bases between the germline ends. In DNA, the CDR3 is TGTGCCAGCAGTTACCCCCCGAAGACTTTCTTT. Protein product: CASSYPPKTFF.

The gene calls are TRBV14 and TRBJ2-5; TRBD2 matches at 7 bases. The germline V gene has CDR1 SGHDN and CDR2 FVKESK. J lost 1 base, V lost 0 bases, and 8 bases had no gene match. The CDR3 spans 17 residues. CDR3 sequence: CASSQDAGGGPQETQYF. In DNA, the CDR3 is TGTGCCAGCAGCCAAGATGCCGGCGGGGGTCCCCAAGAGACCCAGTACTTC.

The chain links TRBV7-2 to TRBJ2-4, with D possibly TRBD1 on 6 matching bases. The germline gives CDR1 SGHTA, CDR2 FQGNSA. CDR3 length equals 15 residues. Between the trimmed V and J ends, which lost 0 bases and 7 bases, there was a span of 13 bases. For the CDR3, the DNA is TGTGCCAGCAGCTTAGCTGGAGGACAGTTCAACATTCAGTACTTC. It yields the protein CASSLAGGQFNIQYF.

CDR3 nucleotide sequence: TGTGCCAGCAGCTTATTAACTAATGAAAAACTGTTTTTT. It translates to CASSLLTNEKLFF. This chain links TRBV7-9 with TRBJ1-4; D gene uncertain. The germline CDR1 and CDR2 sequences are SEHNR and FQNEAQ (reference sequence). The V gene lost 2 bases and the J gene lost 1 base, with 2 bases spanning the gap. This CDR3 contains 13 residues.

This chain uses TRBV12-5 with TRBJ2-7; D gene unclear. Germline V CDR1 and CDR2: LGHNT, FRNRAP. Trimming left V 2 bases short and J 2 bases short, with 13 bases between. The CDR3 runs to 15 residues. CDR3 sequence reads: CASGLKVGQTYEQYF. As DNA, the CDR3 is TGTGCTAGTGGTTTGAAGGTAGGGCAGACCTACGAGCAGTACTTC.

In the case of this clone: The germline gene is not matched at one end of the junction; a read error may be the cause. CDR3 sequence: CARAETQYF. The DNA for the CDR3 is TGTGCCAGGGCAGAGACGCAGTATTTT. The rearrangement links TRBV27 to TRBJ2-3; D not certain. The CDR3 totals 9 residues. Germline CDR1 and CDR2: MNHEY and SMNVEV (reference sequence).

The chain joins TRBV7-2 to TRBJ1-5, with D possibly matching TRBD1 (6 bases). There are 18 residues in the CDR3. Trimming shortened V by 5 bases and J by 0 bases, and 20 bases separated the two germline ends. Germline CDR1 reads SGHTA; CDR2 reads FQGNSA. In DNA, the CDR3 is TGTGCCAGCAGCCCAACAGACAGGAGGAGGTTTAGCAATCAGCCCCAGCATTTT. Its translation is CASSPTDRRRFSNQPQHF. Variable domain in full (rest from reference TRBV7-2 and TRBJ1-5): GAGVSQSPSNKVTEKGKDVELRCDPISGHTALYWYRQSLGQGLEFLIYFQGNSAPDKSGLPSDRFSAERTGGSVSTLTIQRTQQEDSAVYLCASSPTDRRRFSNQPQHFGDGTRLSIL.

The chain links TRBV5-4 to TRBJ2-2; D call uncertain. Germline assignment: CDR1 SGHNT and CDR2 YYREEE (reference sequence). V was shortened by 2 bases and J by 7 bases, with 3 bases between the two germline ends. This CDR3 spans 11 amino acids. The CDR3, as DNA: TGTGCCAGCAGCTTTAACGGGGAGCTGTTTTTT. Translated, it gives CASSFNGELFF.

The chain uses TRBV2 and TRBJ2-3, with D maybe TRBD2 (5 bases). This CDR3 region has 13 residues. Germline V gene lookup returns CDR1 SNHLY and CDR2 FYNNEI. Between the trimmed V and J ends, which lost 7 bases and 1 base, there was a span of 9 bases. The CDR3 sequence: CASNGRGTDTQYF. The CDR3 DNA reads TGTGCCAGCAATGGGCGGGGCACAGATACGCAGTATTTT.

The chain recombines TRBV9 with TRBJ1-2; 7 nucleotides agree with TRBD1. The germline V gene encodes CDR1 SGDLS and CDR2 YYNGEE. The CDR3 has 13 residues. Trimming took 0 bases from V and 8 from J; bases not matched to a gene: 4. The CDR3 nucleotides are TGTGCCAGCAGCGTAGGGCAGGGGGGAGGCTACACCTTC. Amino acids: CASSVGQGGGYTF.

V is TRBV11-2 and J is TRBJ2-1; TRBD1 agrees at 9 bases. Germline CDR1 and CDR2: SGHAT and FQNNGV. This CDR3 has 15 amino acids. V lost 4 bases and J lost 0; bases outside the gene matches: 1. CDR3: CASSSTGGSYNEQFF. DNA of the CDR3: TGTGCCAGCAGCTCGACAGGGGGCTCCTACAATGAGCAGTTCTTC.

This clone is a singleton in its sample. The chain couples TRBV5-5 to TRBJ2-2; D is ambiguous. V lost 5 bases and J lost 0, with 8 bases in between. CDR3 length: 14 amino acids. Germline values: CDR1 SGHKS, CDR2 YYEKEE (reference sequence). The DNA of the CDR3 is TGTGCCAGCAGTCCACAGACGAACACCGGGGAGCTGTTTTTT. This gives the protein CASSPQTNTGELFF.

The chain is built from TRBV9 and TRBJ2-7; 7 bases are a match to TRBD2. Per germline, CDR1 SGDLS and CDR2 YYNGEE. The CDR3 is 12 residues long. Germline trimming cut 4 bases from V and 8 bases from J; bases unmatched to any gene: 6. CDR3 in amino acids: CASSQEGGKQYF. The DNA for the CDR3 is TGTGCCAGCAGCCAGGAGGGAGGGAAGCAGTACTTC.

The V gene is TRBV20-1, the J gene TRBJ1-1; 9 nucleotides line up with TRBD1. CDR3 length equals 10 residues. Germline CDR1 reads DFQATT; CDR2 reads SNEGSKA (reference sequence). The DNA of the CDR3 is TGCCTTACAGGGGGCCCTGAAGCTTTCTTT. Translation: CLTGGPEAFF.

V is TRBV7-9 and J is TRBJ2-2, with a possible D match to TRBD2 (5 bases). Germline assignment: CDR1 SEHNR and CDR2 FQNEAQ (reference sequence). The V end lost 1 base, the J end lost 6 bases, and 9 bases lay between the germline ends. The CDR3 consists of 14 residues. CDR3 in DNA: TGTGCCAGCAGCTTAGTCGGAGGCGCCGGGGAGCTGTTTTTT. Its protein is CASSLVGGAGELFF.

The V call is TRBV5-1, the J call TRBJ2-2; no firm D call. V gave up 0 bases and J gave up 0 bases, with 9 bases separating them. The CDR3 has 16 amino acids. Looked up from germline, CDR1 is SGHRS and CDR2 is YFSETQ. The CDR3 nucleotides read TGCGCCAGCAGCTTGGACGGAGTTGCGAACACCGGGGAGCTGTTTTTT. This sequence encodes CASSLDGVANTGELFF.

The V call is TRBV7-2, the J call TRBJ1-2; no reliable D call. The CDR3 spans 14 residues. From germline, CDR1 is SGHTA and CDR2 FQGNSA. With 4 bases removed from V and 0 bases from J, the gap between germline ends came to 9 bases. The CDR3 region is CASSSTLANYGYTF. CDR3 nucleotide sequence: TGTGCCAGCAGCTCGACCCTTGCTAACTATGGCTACACCTTC.

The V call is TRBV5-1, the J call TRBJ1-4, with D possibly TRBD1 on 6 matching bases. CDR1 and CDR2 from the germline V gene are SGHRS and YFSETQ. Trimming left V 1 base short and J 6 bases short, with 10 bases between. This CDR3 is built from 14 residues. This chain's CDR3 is CASSLSRGDEKLFF. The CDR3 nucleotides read TGCGCCAGCAGCTTGTCTAGGGGGGATGAAAAACTGTTTTTT.

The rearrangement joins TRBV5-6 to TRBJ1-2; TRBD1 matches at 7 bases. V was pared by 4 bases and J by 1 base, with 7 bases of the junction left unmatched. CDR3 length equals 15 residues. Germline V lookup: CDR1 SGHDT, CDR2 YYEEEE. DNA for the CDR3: TGTGCCAGCAGCGGCAGGGGGGCTCATAACTATGGCTACACCTTC. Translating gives CASSGRGAHNYGYTF.

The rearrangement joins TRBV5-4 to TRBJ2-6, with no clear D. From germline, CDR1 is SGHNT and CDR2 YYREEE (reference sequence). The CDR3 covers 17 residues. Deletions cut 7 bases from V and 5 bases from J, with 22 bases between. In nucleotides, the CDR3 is TGTGCCAGCTTTTGGATTACCAGACAAAGTCGGGCCAACGTCCTGACTTTC. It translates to CASFWITRQSRANVLTF.

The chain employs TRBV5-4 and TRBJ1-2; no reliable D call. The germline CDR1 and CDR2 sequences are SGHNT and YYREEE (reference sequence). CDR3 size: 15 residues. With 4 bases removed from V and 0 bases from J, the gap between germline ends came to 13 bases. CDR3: CASSLTGPTNYGYTF. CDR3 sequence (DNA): TGTGCCAGCAGCCTTACCGGGCCTACTAACTATGGCTACACCTTC.

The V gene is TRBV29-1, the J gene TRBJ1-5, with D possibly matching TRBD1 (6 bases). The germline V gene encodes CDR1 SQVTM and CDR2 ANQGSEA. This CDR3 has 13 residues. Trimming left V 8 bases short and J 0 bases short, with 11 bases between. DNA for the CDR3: TGCAGCCCGGGACAATTTAGCAATCAGCCCCAGCATTTT. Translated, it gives CSPGQFSNQPQHF.

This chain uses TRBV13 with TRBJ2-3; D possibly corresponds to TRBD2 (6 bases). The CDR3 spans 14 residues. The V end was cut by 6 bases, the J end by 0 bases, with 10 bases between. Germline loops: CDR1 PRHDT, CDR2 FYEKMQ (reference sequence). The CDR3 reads CASRSGGSTDTQYF. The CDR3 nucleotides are TGTGCCAGCAGATCTGGAGGGAGCACAGATACGCAGTATTTT.

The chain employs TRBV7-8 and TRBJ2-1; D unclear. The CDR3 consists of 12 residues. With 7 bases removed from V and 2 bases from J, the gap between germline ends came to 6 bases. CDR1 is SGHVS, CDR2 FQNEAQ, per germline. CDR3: CASMSAYNEQFF. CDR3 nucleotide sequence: TGTGCCAGCATGAGCGCCTACAATGAGCAGTTCTTC.

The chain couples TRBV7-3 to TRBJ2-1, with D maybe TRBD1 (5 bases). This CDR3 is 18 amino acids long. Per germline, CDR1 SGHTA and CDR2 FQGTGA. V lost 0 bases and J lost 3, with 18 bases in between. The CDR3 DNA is TGTGCCAGCAGCTTAACATTCGGATTGGCAGGGAACTACAATGAGCAGTTCTTC. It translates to CASSLTFGLAGNYNEQFF. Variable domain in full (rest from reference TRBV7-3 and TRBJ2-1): GAGVSQTPSNKVTEKGKYVELRCDPISGHTALYWYRQSLGQGPEFLIYFQGTGAADDSGLPNDRFFAVRPEGSVSTLKIQRTERGDSAVYLCASSLTFGLAGNYNEQFFGPGTRLTVL.